Below, 24 T cell receptor beta chains from the same sample are listed, as sequenced in a study of control samples from healthy donors and cancer patients. This table comes from immunoSEQ multiplex PCR, and its TCRdb copy is limited to in-frame clones, with some not included. This table holds under 100,000 clones, about 88% found once. Sequenced sample: PBMCs. These receptors were taken from a woman in her fifties or sixties with colorectal cancer.

The chain has TRBV29-1 and TRBJ1-6; possibly TRBD1 for D (6 bases). With 4 bases removed from V and 5 bases from J, the gap between germline ends came to 9 bases. The CDR3 has 13 residues. Germline CDR1 reads SQVTM; CDR2 reads ANQGSEA. CDR3 bases: TGCAGCGTTGCACAGGGTGATAATTCACCCCTCCACTTT. This codes for CSVAQGDNSPLHF. Combining the CDR3 with reference TRBV29-1 and TRBJ1-6 gives the whole variable domain SAVISQKPSRDICQRGTSLTIQCQVDSQVTMMFWYRQQPGQSLTLIATANQGSEATYESGFVIDKFPISRPNLTFSTLTVSNMSPEDSSIYLCSVAQGDNSPLHFGNGTRLTVT.

The chain joins TRBV4-1 to TRBJ2-5, with 10 bases lining up with TRBD1. The CDR3 totals 15 residues. The V and J ends lost 4 bases and 5 bases, in that order; junction bases with no gene match: 7. The germline V gene encodes CDR1 MGHRA and CDR2 YSYEKL. The CDR3 region has the DNA TGCGCCAGCAGCCTAGTGACAGGGGGCAGGGAGACCCAGTACTTC. Protein: CASSLVTGGRETQYF.

The V gene is TRBV5-5, the J gene TRBJ1-5; D gene ambiguous. Germline-derived CDR1 and CDR2 are SGHKS and YYEKEE (reference sequence). Trimming left V 0 bases short and J 0 bases short, with 7 bases between. This CDR3 is 15 amino acids long. The CDR3 region is CASSLGVSSNQPQHF. The CDR3 region has the DNA TGTGCCAGCAGCTTGGGGGTTAGTAGCAATCAGCCCCAGCATTTT.

This clone appeared a single time. The chain recombines TRBV6-1 with TRBJ1-6; TRBD1 might be the D (5 bases). Trimming stripped 1 base from V and 6 bases from J, with 7 bases between. Germline V lookup: CDR1 MNHNS, CDR2 SASEGT. This CDR3 has 14 residues. The CDR3 DNA sequence: TGTGCCAGCAGTGAAGACAGGCCTAATTCACCCCTCCACTTT. Residues: CASSEDRPNSPLHF.

V usage is TRBV28 and J usage is TRBJ1-1, with 7 bases that match TRBD1. The length of the CDR3 is 13 residues. After removal of 6 bases from V and 5 bases from J, the junction contained 6 bases not matched to a gene. CDR1 MDHEN and CDR2 SYDVKM come from the germline V gene. The CDR3 here is CASRPGGWTEAFF. The DNA for the CDR3 is TGTGCCAGCAGGCCAGGGGGGTGGACTGAAGCTTTCTTT.

Here the CDR3 DNA reads TGTGCCATCAGGGGGGACGGGAGGACAAATGAGCAGTTCTTC. Protein sequence: CAIRGDGRTNEQFF. The V gene is TRBV10-3, the J gene TRBJ2-1; TRBD2 matches 7 bases. Germline V gene sequence: CDR1 ENHRY, CDR2 SYGVKD. This CDR3 spans 14 amino acids. Losses at the gene ends were 6 bases for V and 7 bases for J; bases not matched to a gene: 9.

The J gene is TRBJ1-2, the V gene TRBV5-1; TRBD1 agrees at 9 bases. There are 16 residues in the CDR3. The ends lost 4 bases at V and 6 bases at J; junction bases unmatched: 13. Germline loops: CDR1 SGHRS, CDR2 YFSETQ. The CDR3 protein is CASSPGWDREGHGYTF. CDR3 nucleotides: TGCGCCAGCAGCCCCGGATGGGACAGGGAAGGTCATGGCTACACCTTC.

This chain links TRBV29-1 with TRBJ1-2, with 12 positions matching TRBD1. Germline V gene lookup returns CDR1 SQVTM and CDR2 ANQGSEA. The CDR3 covers 13 residues. J gave up 8 bases and V 7 bases, and 8 bases lay outside the gene matches. As DNA, the CDR3 is TGCAGCGGTAGCGGGACAGGGGGCGAAGGCTACACCTTC. It yields the protein CSGSGTGGEGYTF.

The table lists this clone with a few counts. V usage is TRBV12-3 or TRBV12-4 and J usage is TRBJ1-5; D is undetermined. V was shortened by 5 bases and J by 7 bases, with 9 bases between the two germline ends. The length of the CDR3 is 12 residues. CDR3 sequence reads: CASSLSTQPQHF. CDR3 nucleotide sequence: TGTGCCAGCAGTCTGTCTACCCAGCCCCAGCATTTT.

A few counts support this clone. The chain employs TRBV10-1 and TRBJ2-7, with TRBD1 as a possible D gene (6 bases). CDR3 length: 17 amino acids. The germline gives CDR1 WNHNN, CDR2 SYGVQD (reference sequence). Trimming cost V 0 bases and J 0 bases, with 15 bases left between them. The CDR3 DNA reads TGCGCCAGCAGTGAGTCCCGGACAGCTAAGAGCTCCTACGAGCAGTACGTC. Translation gives CASSESRTAKSSYEQYV.

V is TRBV3-1 (or the pseudogene TRBV3-2) and J is TRBJ2-5; no clear D. V shed 0 bases and J shed 5 bases, with 10 bases lying between them. Germline values: CDR1 LGHDT, CDR2 YNNKEL (reference sequence). The CDR3 consists of 14 residues. The CDR3 DNA reads as TGTGCCAGCAGCCAAGATATGGGGTGGGAGACCCAGTACTTC. Translated: CASSQDMGWETQYF.

This clone came up a few times. This chain uses TRBV24-1 with TRBJ2-1; no firm D call. The CDR3 runs to 11 residues. The germline CDR1 and CDR2 sequences are KGHDR and SFDVKD. V lost 9 bases and J 3 bases, leaving 5 bases between the germline ends. The CDR3 here is CATGGYNEQFF. The CDR3, as DNA: TGTGCCACCGGTGGCTACAATGAGCAGTTCTTC.

This clone has just a few counts. This chain uses TRBV7-8 with TRBJ1-5; 9 nucleotides align to TRBD1. Germline values: CDR1 SGHVS, CDR2 FQNEAQ. This CDR3 comprises 15 residues. The V gene end was trimmed by 5 bases and the J gene end by 4 bases; junction bases not matched to a gene: 6. CDR3 sequence (DNA): TGTGCCAGCAGCCCGGACAGGGGCGGGAATCAGCCCCAGCATTTT. The encoded protein is CASSPDRGGNQPQHF.

V usage is TRBV20-1 and J usage is TRBJ1-2; D is ambiguous. In germline, CDR1 is DFQATT, CDR2 SNEGSKA (reference sequence). The CDR3 is 11 residues long. V was pared by 2 bases and J by 4 bases, with 5 bases between. The CDR3 spells CSARTRYGYTF. In DNA form, the CDR3 reads TGCAGTGCTAGAACCCGCTATGGCTACACCTTC.

The rearrangement joins TRBV5-5 to TRBJ2-2; the D is unclear. The germline gives CDR1 SGHKS, CDR2 YYEKEE (reference sequence). Trimming stripped 1 base from V and 0 bases from J, with 4 bases between. The CDR3 totals 14 residues. The CDR3 is CASSLQPNTGELFF. DNA for the CDR3: TGTGCCAGCAGCTTGCAACCGAACACCGGGGAGCTGTTTTTT.

The chain has TRBV6-6 and TRBJ2-7; D is undetermined. The V end lost 0 bases, the J end lost 5 bases, and 8 bases lay between the germline ends. The CDR3 covers 13 residues. The germline V gene encodes CDR1 MNHNY and CDR2 SVGAGI (reference sequence). The CDR3 protein is CASSYSLVNEQYV. CDR3 coding DNA: TGTGCCAGCAGTTACTCGTTGGTCAACGAGCAGTACGTC.

The V gene is TRBV6-2 or TRBV6-3, the J gene TRBJ2-5, with TRBD1 identical over 7 bases. Germline-derived CDR1 and CDR2 are MNHEY and SVGEGT. This CDR3 is 15 amino acids long. Germline trimming cut 0 bases from V and 4 bases from J; bases unmatched to any gene: 5. DNA for the CDR3: TGTGCCAGCAGTTACTCGAAGACAGGGTCAGAGACCCAGTACTTC. Protein sequence: CASSYSKTGSETQYF.

The chain employs TRBV6-5 and TRBJ1-5, with a possible D match to TRBD1 (6 bases). Germline V gene data show CDR1 as MNHEY and CDR2 as SVGAGI. V was pared by 4 bases and J by 6 bases, with 10 bases between. The CDR3 loop spans 13 amino acids. The CDR3 nucleotides are TGTGCCAGCAGTTCAGGGGTAGGTCAGCCCCAGCATTTT. Translated: CASSSGVGQPQHF.

The V call is TRBV18, the J call TRBJ1-2; TRBD1 matches at 8 bases. The CDR3 is 13 residues long. Germline V gene sequence: CDR1 KGHSH, CDR2 LQKENI. The V and J ends lost 6 bases and 5 bases, in that order; junction bases with no gene match: 5. The CDR3 nucleotides are TGTGCCAGCTCCCTTGACAGGGGATATGGCTACACCTTC. This translates into CASSLDRGYGYTF.

The V and J genes are TRBV4-3 and TRBJ1-4, with 7 bases that match TRBD1. J was trimmed by 4 bases and V by 1 base; bases with no gene match: 9. Germline CDR1 is LGHNA and CDR2 is YSLEER. The CDR3 is 17 amino acids. The CDR3 region has the DNA TGCGCCAGCAGCCAAGCATCGGGACAGAATAATAATGAAAAACTGTTTTTT. This codes for CASSQASGQNNNEKLFF.

Only a few counts were recorded for this clone. The rearrangement links TRBV7-2 to TRBJ2-5; tentatively, D is TRBD1 (6 bases). V gave up 1 base and J gave up 3 bases, with 9 bases separating them. The germline V gene has CDR1 SGHTA and CDR2 FQGNSA. The CDR3 length is 14 residues. CDR3 in amino acids: CASSLESGEETQYF. The DNA of the CDR3 is TGTGCCAGCAGCTTAGAATCAGGGGAAGAGACCCAGTACTTC.

The chain has TRBV7-9 and TRBJ2-7, with D unclear. The CDR3 consists of 13 residues. V was trimmed by 2 bases and J by 6 bases, leaving 11 bases between them. The germline V gene encodes CDR1 SEHNR and CDR2 FQNEAQ (reference sequence). The CDR3 DNA reads TGTGCCAGCAGCTTAAGCTCCGGATCCGAGCAGTACGTC. Its protein product is CASSLSSGSEQYV.

The chain is built from TRBV28 and TRBJ1-2, with TRBD1 identical over 9 bases. The J segment lost 6 bases and the V segment lost 3 bases, leaving 11 bases of the junction unmatched. This CDR3 has 16 residues. Germline V gene lookup returns CDR1 MDHEN and CDR2 SYDVKM. The DNA for the CDR3 is TGTGCCAGCAGTTTTAGTATAGGACAGGGGAAGGATGGCTACACCTTC. It encodes CASSFSIGQGKDGYTF.

This clone was recorded only once. V is TRBV10-3 and J is TRBJ2-3; D perhaps matches TRBD1 (6 bases). This CDR3 is 14 amino acids long. Trimming took 2 bases from V and 2 from J, leaving 8 bases between them. Germline V gene data show CDR1 as ENHRY and CDR2 as SYGVKD. Written as DNA, the CDR3 is TGTGCCATCAGTGAGGGACAGCACACAGATACGCAGTATTTT. It codes for CAISEGQHTDTQYF.